The 30 T cell receptor beta chains below all came from one sample that was sequenced in a study of cytomegalovirus exposure and HLA in healthy donors. Clones were sequenced by immunoSEQ multiplex PCR, and TCRdb holds only the in-frame ones, with some missing. The sample comprises tens of thousands of clones, 90% to 95% of which are singletons, and roughly 1.4% rests with the top ten. The source material was PBMCs. The receptors shown here come from a man younger than 35 in good health and CMV-seropositive.

This chain uses TRBV4-1 with TRBJ2-7; 7 bases are a match to TRBD2. The germline CDR1 and CDR2 sequences are MGHRA and YSYEKL. This CDR3 contains 15 residues. Trimming took 1 base from V and 0 from J; bases not matched to a gene: 3. Written as DNA, the CDR3 is TGCGCCAGCAGCCAAGGGCTAGCGGCCTCCTACGAGCAGTACTTC. It codes for CASSQGLAASYEQYF.

The chain carries TRBV7-3 and TRBJ2-1; D may be TRBD2 (7 bases). CDR3 length equals 13 residues. Germline V gives CDR1 SGHTA, CDR2 FQGTGA. Trimming removed 11 bases from V and 8 bases from J, with 19 bases in between. DNA of the CDR3: TGTGCCTCGGCGGGAGCGCCAGGGGATGAGCAGTTCTTC. Amino acid sequence: CASAGAPGDEQFF.

The rearrangement uses TRBV9 and TRBJ2-1, with TRBD2 matching 7 bases. CDR1 SGDLS and CDR2 YYNGEE come from the germline V gene. There are 14 residues in the CDR3. The ends lost 2 bases at V and 2 bases at J; junction bases unmatched: 1. CDR3 nucleotide sequence: TGTGCCAGCAGCGTCGGGACTACCTACAATGAGCAGTTCTTC. Translating gives CASSVGTTYNEQFF.

In the case of this clone: Other DNA variants within this sample encode the same CDR3. The CDR3 sequence is CAISDGGQGGFFSPLHF. In DNA form, the CDR3 reads TGTGCCATCAGTGACGGGGGACAGGGGGGATTCTTTTCACCCCTCCACTTT. V is TRBV10-3 and J is TRBJ1-6, with 11 bases that match TRBD1. Trimming cost V 3 bases and J 9 bases; bases outside gene matches: 10. The CDR3 is 17 residues long. Germline V lookup: CDR1 ENHRY, CDR2 SYGVKD.

This rearrangement joins TRBV4-2 to TRBJ2-7; 7 bases agree with TRBD2. The V gene end was trimmed by 3 bases and the J gene end by 7 bases; junction bases not matched to a gene: 12. Germline CDR1 is LGHNA and CDR2 is YNFKEQ. This CDR3 is 15 amino acids long. The CDR3 protein is CASSQRSGDLREQYF. The CDR3 region has the DNA TGTGCCAGCAGCCAGAGGAGCGGGGACCTACGGGAGCAGTACTTC.

This clone came up once. The chain's CDR3 is CASSQYPGLAGLSYEQYF. Here the CDR3 DNA reads TGCGCCAGCAGCCAATACCCGGGACTAGCGGGTTTATCCTACGAGCAGTACTTC. The rearrangement uses TRBV4-1 and TRBJ2-7; 12 nucleotides line up with TRBD2. J gave up 1 base and V 2 bases, and 9 bases lay outside the gene matches. The CDR3 loop spans 18 amino acids. From germline, CDR1 is MGHRA and CDR2 YSYEKL.

The rearrangement links TRBV2 to TRBJ2-7, with a weak D call TRBD1 (7 bases). With 7 bases removed from V and 4 bases from J, the gap between germline ends came to 17 bases. Germline lookup yields CDR1 SNHLY and CDR2 FYNNEI. The CDR3 loop spans 14 amino acids. The CDR3 DNA reads TGTGCCAGCACCTGGACAGGAGGGTCTTACGAGCAGTACTTC. This translates into CASTWTGGSYEQYF. Looking up the rest from reference TRBV2 and TRBJ2-7 gives the full variable domain: EPEVTQTPSHQVTQMGQEVILRCVPISNHLYFYWYRQILGQKVEFLVSFYNNEISEKSEIFDDQFSVERPDGSNFTLKIRSTKLEDSAMYFCASTWTGGSYEQYFGPGTRLTVT.

This clone was seen once. V is TRBV5-1 and J is TRBJ2-2; 11 positions match TRBD2. Germline CDR1 and CDR2: SGHRS and YFSETQ. The CDR3 loop spans 15 amino acids. V was pared by 4 bases and J by 4 bases, with 3 bases of the junction left unmatched. DNA for the CDR3: TGCGCCAGCAGCGGACTAGCGGGTTCCACCGGGGAGCTGTTTTTT. Protein sequence: CASSGLAGSTGELFF.

V usage is TRBV10-3 and J usage is TRBJ2-3, with 8 bases aligning to TRBD1. After removal of 5 bases from V and 9 bases from J, the junction contained 19 bases not matched to a gene. The germline V gene encodes CDR1 ENHRY and CDR2 SYGVKD. The CDR3 has 17 residues. CDR3 sequence: CAISPRLGTGGRRTQYF. CDR3 in DNA: TGTGCCATCAGTCCCCGCTTAGGCACAGGGGGAAGGCGCACGCAGTATTTT.

This CDR3 is CATTTDIEAFF. In DNA form, the CDR3 reads TGTGCCACCACTACGGACATTGAAGCTTTCTTT. The chain links TRBV28 to TRBJ1-1; weak D call: TRBD1 (5 bases). The CDR3 totals 11 residues. V lost 10 bases and J 7 bases, leaving 13 bases between the germline ends. CDR1 MDHEN and CDR2 SYDVKM come from the germline V gene.

This clone was picked up one time. This chain uses TRBV30 with TRBJ1-1, with D perhaps TRBD1 (5 bases). The CDR3 contains 14 residues. V was trimmed by 2 bases and J by 5 bases, leaving 15 bases between them. Per the germline V gene, CDR1 is GTSNPN and CDR2 is SVGIG (reference sequence). The CDR3 DNA is TGTGCCTGGAGTAAAACCAGGGCCGGGACTGAAGCTTTCTTT. It translates to CAWSKTRAGTEAFF.

The CDR3 DNA reads as TGTGCCAGCAGCCAAGATATAGGGCGACAGCAAGCTTTCTTT. Amino acids: CASSQDIGRQQAFF. This chain joins TRBV14 and TRBJ1-1, with TRBD1 as a possible D gene (5 bases). CDR1 SGHDN and CDR2 FVKESK come from the germline V gene. Trimming shortened V by 0 bases and J by 9 bases, and 14 bases separated the two germline ends. This CDR3 is built from 14 residues.

The rearrangement joins TRBV5-6 to TRBJ1-2; tentative D call: TRBD1 (6 bases). Germline V lookup: CDR1 SGHDT, CDR2 YYEEEE. The CDR3 runs 14 residues. V lost 4 bases, J lost 4 bases, and 14 bases lay in between. CDR3 residues: CASSPSLGAYGYTF. CDR3 sequence (DNA): TGTGCCAGCAGCCCCTCTCTGGGGGCCTATGGCTACACCTTC.

This sequence joins TRBV10-3 and TRBJ2-1, with 7 bases identical to TRBD1. CDR1 is ENHRY and CDR2 is SYGVKD in the germline V gene. The CDR3 covers 12 residues. Trimming took 6 bases from V and 10 from J; bases not matched to a gene: 6. The CDR3 is CAISDRAEEQFF. In nucleotides, the CDR3 is TGTGCCATCAGCGACAGGGCGGAAGAGCAGTTCTTC.

The V gene is TRBV28, the J gene TRBJ2-3, with D perhaps matching TRBD2 (6 bases). V was pared by 5 bases and J by 1 base, with 13 bases between. Germline CDR1 is MDHEN and CDR2 is SYDVKM. The CDR3 is made up of 15 amino acids. CDR3 region: CASSIGTLRTDTQYF. The CDR3 DNA follows: TGTGCCAGCAGTATCGGGACTTTACGCACAGATACGCAGTATTTT.

J is TRBJ1-5 and V is TRBV7-8, with 10 bases identical to TRBD1. This CDR3 has 17 amino acids. V shed 2 bases, J shed 3 bases, and the junction held 7 bases outside the gene matches. Germline V lookup: CDR1 SGHVS, CDR2 FQNEAQ. The CDR3 bases are TGTGCCAGCAGCTTAATGGGACAGGGGTCGGTCAATCAGCCCCAGCATTTT. Encoded protein: CASSLMGQGSVNQPQHF.

The rearrangement uses TRBV5-1 and TRBJ2-1; TRBD2 matches 13 bases. Germline CDR1 SGHRS, CDR2 YFSETQ. The CDR3 extends over 15 amino acids. Germline trimming cut 4 bases from V and 9 bases from J; bases unmatched to any gene: 7. The CDR3 nucleotides are TGCGCCAGCAGCCCGACTAGCGGGAGGAGTACTGAGCAGTTCTTC. Translating gives CASSPTSGRSTEQFF.

Of note for this clone: Other DNA sequences of this sample code for an identical CDR3. V and J are TRBV7-3 and TRBJ2-7, with 9 positions matching TRBD1. Germline CDR1 and CDR2: SGHTA and FQGTGA. The length of the CDR3 is 13 residues. V lost 5 bases and J lost 4; bases outside the gene matches: 3. The CDR3 nucleotides read TGTGCCAGCAGCCTGACAGGGGGTTACGAGCAGTACTTC. Protein product: CASSLTGGYEQYF. Drawing the rest from reference TRBV7-3 and TRBJ2-7, the complete variable domain is GAGVSQTPSNKVTEKGKYVELRCDPISGHTALYWYRQSLGQGPEFLIYFQGTGAADDSGLPNDRFFAVRPEGSVSTLKIQRTERGDSAVYLCASSLTGGYEQYFGPGTRLTVT.

V is TRBV9 and J is TRBJ2-1, with 13 positions matching TRBD2. The germline V gene has CDR1 SGDLS and CDR2 YYNGEE. V trimming: 6 bases; J trimming: 8 bases; junction bases outside the gene matches: 8. This CDR3 region has 15 residues. CDR3 DNA sequence: TGTGCCAGCACCCCTACTAGCGGGGGGGCACATGAGCAGTTCTTC. It encodes CASTPTSGGAHEQFF.

The chain joins TRBV6-5 to TRBJ2-3, with 9 bases identical to TRBD2. This CDR3 has 14 amino acids. Germline V lookup: CDR1 MNHEY, CDR2 SVGAGI. The V segment lost 8 bases and the J segment 3 bases; nucleotides outside the gene matches: 6. As DNA, the CDR3 is TGTGCCAGCTCTGCGCGGGAGGGTACAGATACGCAGTATTTT. It yields the protein CASSAREGTDTQYF.

The rearrangement links TRBV5-1 to TRBJ2-1; D may be TRBD2 (6 bases). CDR3 size: 15 residues. V was shortened by 0 bases and J by 6 bases, with 13 bases between the two germline ends. CDR1 is SGHRS and CDR2 is YFSETQ in the germline V gene. The CDR3 spells CASSLASLAFNEQFF. CDR3 sequence (DNA): TGCGCCAGCAGCTTGGCTAGTCTAGCGTTCAATGAGCAGTTCTTC.

The genes are TRBV7-9 and TRBJ2-5; 9 bases line up with TRBD1. The CDR3 is 15 amino acids. The germline V gene encodes CDR1 SEHNR and CDR2 FQNEAQ (reference sequence). With 4 bases clipped from V and 0 bases from J, the junction kept 3 bases outside the gene matches. The CDR3 loop is CASSSWTGDQETQYF. CDR3 in DNA: TGTGCCAGCAGCTCCTGGACAGGGGACCAAGAGACCCAGTACTTC.

The rearrangement uses TRBV27 and TRBJ2-3; D remains ambiguous. Trimming stripped 5 bases from V and 5 bases from J, with 5 bases between. Germline-derived CDR1 and CDR2 are MNHEY and SMNVEV (reference sequence). The CDR3 runs 11 residues. Written as DNA, the CDR3 is TGTGCCAGCAGTAAACTAGATACGCAGTATTTT. Its translation: CASSKLDTQYF.

V and J are TRBV4-1 and TRBJ2-7; no reliable D call. The length of the CDR3 is 16 residues. Germline assignment: CDR1 MGHRA and CDR2 YSYEKL. Trimming removed 4 bases from V and 0 bases from J, with 16 bases in between. CDR3 protein: CASSPEESFLSYEQYF. CDR3 DNA sequence: TGCGCCAGCAGCCCCGAGGAAAGCTTCCTCTCCTACGAGCAGTACTTC.

The chain couples TRBV5-1 to TRBJ2-5, with 11 bases that match TRBD2. With 4 bases clipped from V and 4 bases from J, the junction kept 9 bases outside the gene matches. Per germline, CDR1 SGHRS and CDR2 YFSETQ. The CDR3 contains 16 residues. For the CDR3, the DNA is TGCGCCAGCAGCAAGATAGCGGGGGGGCTAGTAGAGACCCAGTACTTC. Translated: CASSKIAGGLVETQYF.

The chain employs TRBV5-4 and TRBJ2-7; 8 positions agree with TRBD1. V dropped 4 bases and J dropped 5; count of bases not matched to a gene: 2. The V gene's germline CDR1 is SGHNT and CDR2 YYREEE (reference sequence). The CDR3 runs to 12 residues. For the CDR3, the DNA is TGTGCCAGCAGCCCGACAGGGGACGAGCAGTACTTC. Translating gives CASSPTGDEQYF.

Only a few counts were recorded for this clone. The CDR3 loop is CASSSWDRGNEQFF. The CDR3 DNA follows: TGTGCCAGCAGTTCCTGGGACAGGGGCAATGAGCAGTTCTTC. The chain has TRBV6-1 and TRBJ2-1; 10 bases are a match to TRBD1. The CDR3 runs to 14 residues. Germline V gene data show CDR1 as MNHNS and CDR2 as SASEGT. The junction had 4 bases not matched to a gene; V was cut back by 5 bases and J by 6 bases.

This chain joins TRBV29-1 and TRBJ2-7; 7 nucleotides agree with TRBD2. CDR1 is SQVTM, CDR2 ANQGSEA, per germline. The junction had 3 bases not matched to a gene; V was cut back by 4 bases and J by 3 bases. This CDR3 spans 12 amino acids. CDR3 bases: TGCAGCGTTGGGGGGGGAGGCTACGAGCAGTACTTC. The encoded protein is CSVGGGGYEQYF.

V usage is TRBV7-9 and J usage is TRBJ2-5, with TRBD1 identical over 9 bases. Germline V CDR1 and CDR2: SEHNR, FQNEAQ (reference sequence). The J segment lost 5 bases and the V segment lost 5 bases, leaving 6 bases of the junction unmatched. The CDR3 runs to 14 residues. The CDR3 loop reads CASSHGQGMETQYF. The CDR3 DNA sequence: TGTGCCAGCAGCCACGGACAGGGGATGGAGACCCAGTACTTC.

J is TRBJ2-5 and V is TRBV7-9; a weak D match, TRBD1 (6 bases). Trimming left V 6 bases short and J 4 bases short, with 15 bases between. The germline V gene encodes CDR1 SEHNR and CDR2 FQNEAQ (reference sequence). The CDR3 loop spans 14 amino acids. The DNA for the CDR3 is TGTGCCAGCAGGCCTACAGGGAAGGGAGAGACCCAGTACTTC. Protein product: CASRPTGKGETQYF.